This T cell receptor (beta chain) is drawn from a study of Ad26.COV2.S vaccination and SARS-CoV-2 variants. About the study: Administration of Ad26.COV2.S was intramuscular, either once or twice 56 days apart. The study, taken as a whole, reports: Similar non-spike TCR breadth was observed in recipients of vaccine and of placebo.

The V and J ends lost 5 bases and 6 bases, in that order; junction bases with no gene match: 7. CDR1 and CDR2 (germline): KGHSH, LQKENI. The CDR3 loop spans 14 amino acids. A remark on this clone: The target antigen is unknown.

Method: immunoSEQ multiplex PCR; TCRdb's copy keeps in-frame clones and lacks some. The table includes roughly 700,000 clones, about 90% detected once. Treatment indicated: roughly 18 received Ad26.COV2.S at low or high dose, single or two shots; 5 received placebo; per-sample allocation not given. Sampling happened 63 days after the first vaccine or placebo injection. This sequence joins TRBV18 and TRBJ1-2; 9 bases match TRBD1. This clonotype was sampled from a person between 18 and 65 years old who received the Ad26.COV2.S COVID-19 vaccine or a placebo. This material consisted of peripheral blood, taken in a trial of Ad26.COV2.S vaccine versus placebo. The CDR3 DNA follows: TGTGCCAGCTCATGGGACAGGGAGATTAATGGCTACACCTTC. This sequence encodes CASSWDREINGYTF.